Each of the 17 T cell receptor beta chains below was sequenced from the same sample in a study of blood T cell repertoires in COVID-19. Method: immunoSEQ multiplex PCR; TCRdb's copy keeps in-frame clones and lacks some. There are 170,000 or so clones in the sample; 85% to 90% occur only once, and 0.7% to 0.9% lies in the top ten. The sample was peripheral blood. These receptors were collected from a woman between 18 and 29 years old who had recovered from COVID-19.

The V gene is TRBV19, the J gene TRBJ2-1; 11 nucleotides match TRBD2. Looked up from germline, CDR1 is LNHDA and CDR2 is SQIVND (reference sequence). This CDR3 is built from 15 residues. The V gene end was trimmed by 3 bases and the J gene end by 5 bases; junction bases not matched to a gene: 3. DNA for the CDR3: TGTGCCAGTAGTATTATGACTAGCGGGGACAATGAGCAGTTCTTC. Translation: CASSIMTSGDNEQFF.

About this clone: Just one base apart from a much larger clone, this may be a read error. The genes are TRBV6-4 and TRBJ2-3, with 9 bases identical to TRBD2. The CDR3 runs to 15 residues. Germline values: CDR1 MRHNA, CDR2 SNTAGT. J was trimmed by 3 bases and V by 0 bases; bases with no gene match: 1. CDR3 protein: CASSDSSGRTDTQYF. CDR3 nucleotide sequence: TGTGCCAGCAGTGACTCTAGCGGGAGAACAGATACGCAGTATTTT.

The chain combines TRBV7-2 with TRBJ1-2; the D is unclear. CDR3 size: 15 residues. In germline, CDR1 is SGHTA, CDR2 FQGNSA. Trimming pared 5 bases from V and 5 bases from J, leaving 18 bases between. CDR3 nucleotides: TGTGCCAGCAGCCAAAGGCGGGGAGGCACATATGGCTACACCTTC. Encoded protein: CASSQRRGGTYGYTF.

The V gene is TRBV19, the J gene TRBJ1-6; 10 positions agree with TRBD1. The CDR3 is 13 residues long. Germline V gene data show CDR1 as LNHDA and CDR2 as SQIVND (reference sequence). V lost 7 bases and J lost 10; bases outside the gene matches: 4. CDR3 in amino acids: CASTGTGVSPLHF. The DNA of the CDR3 is TGTGCCAGTACCGGGACAGGGGTATCACCCCTCCACTTT.

The V call is TRBV2, the J call TRBJ2-2, with 8 positions matching TRBD2. CDR1 and CDR2 (germline): SNHLY, FYNNEI. J was trimmed by 1 base and V by 4 bases; bases with no gene match: 5. This CDR3 contains 16 residues. CDR3 nucleotides: TGTGCCAGCAGTGGAGCGAGCGGGGGGAACACCGGGGAGCTGTTTTTT. It encodes CASSGASGGNTGELFF.

J is TRBJ1-1 and V is TRBV7-9, with no clear D. V was clipped by 7 bases and J by 8 bases, with 17 bases between them. CDR1 and CDR2 (germline): SEHNR, FQNEAQ (reference sequence). The CDR3 loop spans 13 amino acids. The CDR3 DNA sequence: TGTGCCAGCACCCTCCCGGGAGGCGGGGAAGCTTTCTTT. This sequence encodes CASTLPGGGEAFF.

This clone appeared a single time. The chain has TRBV2 and TRBJ2-7, with D perhaps TRBD1 (5 bases). Per the germline V gene, CDR1 is SNHLY and CDR2 is FYNNEI. V was trimmed by 4 bases and J by 12 bases, leaving 16 bases between them. CDR3 size: 12 residues. This CDR3 is CASSGRGTVRYV. Written as DNA, the CDR3 is TGTGCCAGCAGTGGAAGGGGAACAGTTAGGTACGTC.

The gene calls are TRBV2 and TRBJ1-4; D is possibly TRBD1 (6 bases). V lost 6 bases and J 6 bases, leaving 23 bases between the germline ends. Germline V gene sequence: CDR1 SNHLY, CDR2 FYNNEI. The CDR3 covers 17 residues. The CDR3 nucleotides are TGTGCCAGCAGCCTCCGTGGGGGGGGCGTAAAGGATGAAAAACTGTTTTTT. Translated: CASSLRGGGVKDEKLFF.

The chain combines TRBV28 with TRBJ2-7; D perhaps matches TRBD2 (5 bases). With 8 bases removed from V and 2 bases from J, the gap between germline ends came to 19 bases. Germline assignment: CDR1 MDHEN and CDR2 SYDVKM. CDR3 length: 15 amino acids. In nucleotides, the CDR3 is TGTGCCAGCCCCCCGGCGGGCGTAATGACCTACGAGCAGTACTTC. Translating it yields CASPPAGVMTYEQYF.

This chain uses TRBV7-8 with TRBJ1-2; D call uncertain. The CDR3 is made up of 14 amino acids. V gave up 1 base and J gave up 8 bases, with 14 bases separating them. The germline CDR1 and CDR2 sequences are SGHVS and FQNEAQ. The chain's CDR3 is CASSLGGQPGGYTF. As DNA, the CDR3 is TGTGCCAGCAGCTTAGGTGGGCAACCGGGGGGCTACACCTTC.

The chain's CDR3 is CASSSIAGGLQETQYF. CDR3 DNA: TGTGCCAGCAGCTCAATAGCGGGAGGACTTCAAGAGACCCAGTACTTC. The chain couples TRBV7-2 to TRBJ2-5; TRBD2 aligns across 10 bases. Per the germline V gene, CDR1 is SGHTA and CDR2 is FQGNSA. V trimming: 4 bases; J trimming: 2 bases; junction bases outside the gene matches: 7. The length of the CDR3 is 16 residues.

This rearrangement joins TRBV4-2 to TRBJ1-2, with a tentative D call TRBD1 (5 bases). Germline CDR1 LGHNA, CDR2 YNFKEQ. The CDR3 contains 13 residues. V lost 4 bases, J lost 6 bases, and 12 bases lay in between. The CDR3 sequence is CASSRQGSDGYTF. CDR3 in DNA: TGTGCCAGCAGCCGGCAGGGCTCCGATGGCTACACCTTC.

This chain joins TRBV7-8 and TRBJ1-5; D is perhaps TRBD1 (6 bases). Germline V gene lookup returns CDR1 SGHVS and CDR2 FQNEAQ. V dropped 2 bases and J dropped 1 base, with 12 bases sitting between them. The length of the CDR3 is 16 residues. Written as DNA, the CDR3 is TGTGCCAGCAGCTTATACCCAGGGGTGAGCAATCAGCCCCAGCATTTT. It specifies CASSLYPGVSNQPQHF.

This clone was recorded once. This chain connects TRBV24-1 to TRBJ2-3; D gene unclear. The ends were cut back, 3 bases at V and 2 bases at J, with 11 bases in the middle. Germline CDR1 reads KGHDR; CDR2 reads SFDVKD. This CDR3 spans 15 amino acids. DNA of the CDR3: TGTGCCACCAGTGATCGTCGACTCGTCACAGATACGCAGTATTTT. Translating gives CATSDRRLVTDTQYF.

This chain connects TRBV2 to TRBJ1-2; 10 bases are a match to TRBD1. This CDR3 has 15 amino acids. After removal of 4 bases from V and 4 bases from J, the junction contained 6 bases not matched to a gene. Germline CDR1 and CDR2: SNHLY and FYNNEI. As DNA, the CDR3 is TGTGCCAGCAGTGTGGGGACAGGGGTAGGCTATGGCTACACCTTC. Amino acid sequence: CASSVGTGVGYGYTF.

The chain uses TRBV6-4 and TRBJ2-7; maybe TRBD1 (5 bases). Germline CDR1 MRHNA, CDR2 SNTAGT. V was shortened by 9 bases and J by 0 bases, with 18 bases between the two germline ends. The CDR3 spans 15 residues. CDR3 DNA: TGTGCCAGGATTGACAGCCTTAGGAGCTCCTACGAGCAGTACTTC. Translation gives CARIDSLRSSYEQYF.

The chain links TRBV5-1 to TRBJ2-7; D is undetermined. With 5 bases removed from V and 5 bases from J, the gap between germline ends came to 11 bases. The CDR3 covers 12 residues. The germline gives CDR1 SGHRS, CDR2 YFSETQ. The CDR3 sequence is CASRYGGDEQYF. In nucleotides, the CDR3 is TGCGCCAGCAGGTATGGTGGAGACGAGCAGTACTTC.